The 8 T cell receptor beta chains below were found in one sample sequenced in a study of cytomegalovirus exposure and HLA in healthy donors. The PCR employed 60 Vbeta primers together with 13 Jbeta primers. Assay used: immunoSEQ multiplex PCR; TCRdb lists only in-frame clones, some missing. This sample's table has about 120,000 clones. The sample comprised PBMCs. These receptors all come from a woman between 40 and 50 years old in good health and CMV-seropositive.

This rearrangement joins TRBV29-1 to TRBJ2-3; D perhaps matches TRBD2 (5 bases). The CDR3 contains 14 residues. The V end was cut by 4 bases, the J end by 0 bases, with 11 bases between. Germline loops: CDR1 SQVTM, CDR2 ANQGSEA. CDR3 bases: TGCAGCGTTGCACCAGCGGCGAGCACAGATACGCAGTATTTT. Protein product: CSVAPAASTDTQYF.

The chain couples TRBV9 to TRBJ2-5, with D hard to call. The CDR3 length is 13 residues. Looked up from germline, CDR1 is SGDLS and CDR2 is YYNGEE. Trimming stripped 3 bases from V and 1 base from J, with 7 bases between. CDR3 DNA: TGTGCCAGCAGCGCCCTATCCCAAGAGACCCAGTACTTC. Residues: CASSALSQETQYF.

The V gene is TRBV11-3, the J gene TRBJ2-7; 7 bases align to TRBD2. J gave up 3 bases and V 0 bases, and 14 bases lay outside the gene matches. This CDR3 comprises 18 residues. CDR1 and CDR2 from the germline V gene are SGHNT and YENEEA. CDR3 sequence reads: CASSLDRGPWRENYEQYF. As DNA, the CDR3 is TGTGCCAGCAGCTTAGACCGCGGTCCCTGGCGGGAGAACTACGAGCAGTACTTC. Variable domain in full (rest from reference TRBV11-3 and TRBJ2-7): EAGVVQSPRYKIIEKKQPVAFWCNPISGHNTLYWYLQNLGQGPELLIRYENEEAVDDSQLPKDRFSAERLKGVDSTLKIQPAELGDSAVYLCASSLDRGPWRENYEQYFGPGTRLTVT.

As to this clone: This same CDR3 is encoded by further DNA sequences in the sample. V gene TRBV5-1 combines with J gene TRBJ2-1; 10 bases align to TRBD2. CDR1 is SGHRS, CDR2 YFSETQ, per germline. After removal of 3 bases from V and 7 bases from J, the junction contained 7 bases not matched to a gene. The CDR3 runs 15 residues. The CDR3 sequence: CASSSLAGEGNEQFF. In DNA, the CDR3 is TGCGCCAGCAGCTCGCTAGCGGGAGAGGGAAATGAGCAGTTCTTC.

The rearrangement joins TRBV5-1 to TRBJ2-7, with TRBD2 matching over 9 bases. Germline values: CDR1 SGHRS, CDR2 YFSETQ. V lost 4 bases to trimming and J lost 3 bases; unmatched junction nucleotides: 8. The CDR3 runs 15 residues. The DNA of the CDR3 is TGCGCCAGCAGCACCCCCGGGACTAGCTTCTACGAGCAGTACTTC. Its protein product is CASSTPGTSFYEQYF.

V gene TRBV28 combines with J gene TRBJ2-7; D gene uncertain. Germline lookup yields CDR1 MDHEN and CDR2 SYDVKM. V was pared by 2 bases and J by 0 bases, with 11 bases between. The CDR3 extends over 15 amino acids. Written as DNA, the CDR3 is TGTGCCAGCAGTTTAAATACAGTGGGCTCCTACGAGCAGTACTTC. Protein sequence: CASSLNTVGSYEQYF.

The CDR3 spells CASSSVGVRGKKETQYF. As DNA, the CDR3 is TGTGCCAGCAGCAGTGTTGGCGTCAGGGGCAAAAAAGAGACCCAGTACTTC. The V call is TRBV7-9, the J call TRBJ2-5; D might be TRBD1 (6 bases). Trimming took off 5 bases at V and 3 bases at J, with 22 bases between the two ends. The CDR3 is made up of 17 amino acids. Germline V CDR1 and CDR2: SEHNR, FQNEAQ (reference sequence).

The gene calls are TRBV10-3 and TRBJ2-4, with a possible D match to TRBD1 (6 bases). The CDR3 is made up of 18 amino acids. Per the germline V gene, CDR1 is ENHRY and CDR2 is SYGVKD. V lost 5 bases and J 6 bases, leaving 26 bases between the germline ends. In DNA, the CDR3 is TGTGCCATCAGTAAAGTTCCCGCGGACAGAGGGGCGAGAAACATTCAGTACTTC. It yields the protein CAISKVPADRGARNIQYF.